Shown below are 21 T cell receptor beta chains from a single sample sequenced in a study of control samples from healthy donors and cancer patients. Assay used: immunoSEQ multiplex PCR; TCRdb lists only in-frame clones, some missing. The repertoire holds approximately 210,000 clones, with 91% as singletons. The material sequenced was blood. Source of these receptors: a man aged 25-45 years in good health.

Regarding this clone: This sample also contains other DNA sequences that code for the same CDR3. The chain combines TRBV9 with TRBJ2-7; D gene uncertain. Trimming took off 0 bases at V and 3 bases at J, with 7 bases between the two ends. CDR3 size: 13 residues. The germline V gene encodes CDR1 SGDLS and CDR2 YYNGEE. CDR3 sequence: CASSVGLSYEQYF. CDR3 DNA sequence: TGTGCCAGCAGCGTAGGACTCAGCTACGAGCAGTACTTC.

Concerning this clone itself: This clone may be a read error of a much larger clone one base away. The chain carries TRBV7-6 and TRBJ1-5; D ambiguous. The CDR3 sequence is 13 residues long. Trimming stripped 5 bases from V and 3 bases from J, with 8 bases between. Germline CDR1 reads SGHVS; CDR2 reads FNYEAQ. CDR3 region: CASSPLINQPQHF. The CDR3 DNA reads TGTGCCAGCAGCCCCCTCATCAATCAGCCCCAGCATTTT. Full variable domain (outside the CDR3, taken from reference TRBV7-6 and TRBJ1-5): GAGVSQSPRYKVTKRGQDVALRCDPISGHVSLYWYRQALGQGPEFLTYFNYEAQQDKSGLPNDRFSAERPEGSISTLTIQRTEQRDSAMYRCASSPLINQPQHFGDGTRLSIL.

The chain uses TRBV4-2 and TRBJ1-1; no clear D gene. From germline, CDR1 is LGHNA and CDR2 YNFKEQ. The CDR3 is made up of 16 amino acids. Trimming took 2 bases from V and 0 from J, leaving 13 bases between them. The CDR3 loop is CASSQSGLSMNTEAFF. The CDR3, as DNA: TGTGCCAGCAGCCAATCCGGACTGAGTATGAACACTGAAGCTTTCTTT.

The CDR3 bases are TGCGCCAGCAGCCAATCGCCGGGACTAATGAACACTGAAGCTTTCTTT. It codes for CASSQSPGLMNTEAFF. This chain joins TRBV4-1 and TRBJ1-1; D might be TRBD1 (5 bases). Trimming took 2 bases from V and 0 from J, leaving 13 bases between them. This CDR3 contains 16 residues. Germline assignment: CDR1 MGHRA and CDR2 YSYEKL.

Regarding this clone: A read error may account for a junction end that differs from germline. The chain recombines TRBV5-1 with TRBJ2-3; a weak D match, TRBD2 (6 bases). CDR1 is SGHRS and CDR2 is YFSETQ in the germline V gene. The CDR3 is 16 residues long. For the CDR3, the DNA is TGCGCCAGCAGCCCAGGGACCGCCACACGGGGGACGACGGACTTATTT. Amino acid sequence: CASSPGTATRGTTDLF.

The V and J genes are TRBV12-5 and TRBJ1-2; D unresolved. Germline values: CDR1 LGHNT, CDR2 FRNRAP. Trimming cost V 2 bases and J 4 bases, with 8 bases left between them. This CDR3 comprises 13 residues. The CDR3 sequence is CASGLSGFYGYTF. CDR3 nucleotide sequence: TGTGCTAGTGGTTTGTCCGGTTTCTATGGCTACACCTTC.

The genes are TRBV27 and TRBJ1-4; tentatively, D is TRBD1 (6 bases). CDR1 and CDR2 (germline): MNHEY, SMNVEV (reference sequence). Deletions cut 7 bases from V and 0 bases from J, with 15 bases between. The CDR3 is 16 amino acids. The CDR3 DNA follows: TGTGCCAGCACCCTTGGAGGGGGTGCAACTAATGAAAAACTGTTTTTT. This gives the protein CASTLGGGATNEKLFF.

V is TRBV7-9 and J is TRBJ2-1; D perhaps matches TRBD1 (6 bases). Germline CDR1 and CDR2: SEHNR and FQNEAQ (reference sequence). This CDR3 is built from 13 residues. Trimming left V 8 bases short and J 9 bases short, with 17 bases between. Here the CDR3 reads CASGLQGITEQFF. CDR3 bases: TGTGCCAGCGGCCTACAGGGTATCACTGAGCAGTTCTTC. Supplemented by reference TRBV7-9 and TRBJ2-1, the full variable domain reads DTGVSQNPRHKITKRGQNVTFRCDPISEHNRLYWYRQTLGQGPEFLTYFQNEAQLEKSRLLSDRFSAERPKGSFSTLEIQRTEQGDSAMYLCASGLQGITEQFFGPGTRLTVL.

CDR3 DNA: TGTGCCACCGGCGAACAGGGAGGGTTGGGGAGAACTTTCTTT. It codes for CATGEQGGLGRTFF. The V call is TRBV24-1, the J call TRBJ1-1, with D tentatively TRBD1 (6 bases). Trimming took off 9 bases at V and 12 bases at J, with 25 bases between the two ends. CDR1 and CDR2 from the germline V gene are KGHDR and SFDVKD. The CDR3 spans 14 residues.

CDR3: CASSQGGTGTYEQYF. CDR3 DNA sequence: TGCGCCAGCAGCCAGGGGGGGACAGGAACCTACGAGCAGTACTTC. This chain joins TRBV4-1 and TRBJ2-7; TRBD1 is a possible D gene (8 bases). The V end lost 3 bases, the J end lost 2 bases, and 14 bases lay between the germline ends. The CDR3 has 15 amino acids. Germline V CDR1 and CDR2: MGHRA, YSYEKL.

The gene calls are TRBV6-1 and TRBJ1-6; 7 positions agree with TRBD1. This CDR3 is built from 12 residues. V lost 3 bases to trimming and J lost 13 bases; unmatched junction nucleotides: 3. CDR1 and CDR2 from the germline V gene are MNHNS and SASEGT. The CDR3 spells CASSDPTGPLHF. CDR3 coding DNA: TGTGCCAGCAGTGATCCGACAGGGCCCCTCCACTTT.

The chain combines TRBV28 with TRBJ1-3, with 8 bases matching TRBD1. The trim removed 3 bases at V and 4 bases at J, leaving 8 bases unmatched. CDR3 length equals 16 residues. From germline, CDR1 is MDHEN and CDR2 SYDVKM. CDR3 in amino acids: CASSFETGVFGNTIYF. CDR3 DNA: TGTGCCAGCAGTTTTGAGACAGGGGTATTCGGAAACACCATATATTTT.

V is TRBV25-1 and J is TRBJ1-6; weak D call: TRBD1 (5 bases). Trimming left V 4 bases short and J 7 bases short, with 8 bases between. CDR3 length: 13 amino acids. Germline loops: CDR1 MGHDK, CDR2 SYGVNS. The CDR3, as DNA: TGTGCCAGCAGTGTCGGGACGAATTCACCCCTCCACTTT. Protein sequence: CASSVGTNSPLHF.

V and J are TRBV6-4 and TRBJ1-2; D perhaps matches TRBD1 (5 bases). Trimming cost V 0 bases and J 5 bases, with 16 bases left between them. CDR3 size: 16 residues. Looked up from germline, CDR1 is MRHNA and CDR2 is SNTAGT. CDR3: CASSDSGRGAIYGYTF. In DNA, the CDR3 is TGTGCCAGCAGTGACTCGGGGCGGGGAGCCATATATGGCTACACCTTC.

This rearrangement joins TRBV6-1 to TRBJ2-2; D uncertain. In germline, CDR1 is MNHNS, CDR2 SASEGT. The V end was cut by 1 base, the J end by 0 bases, with 9 bases between. This CDR3 is built from 16 residues. The CDR3 sequence is CASSEVSFTNTGELFF. CDR3 sequence (DNA): TGTGCCAGCAGTGAAGTCTCGTTCACGAACACCGGGGAGCTGTTTTTT.

The gene calls are TRBV19 and TRBJ1-2; 10 bases line up with TRBD1. The CDR3 spans 13 residues. The V and J ends lost 3 bases and 6 bases, in that order; junction bases with no gene match: 1. Germline V gene sequence: CDR1 LNHDA, CDR2 SQIVND (reference sequence). The chain's CDR3 is CASSIGTGDGYTF. The CDR3 DNA follows: TGTGCCAGTAGTATTGGGACAGGGGATGGCTACACCTTC. Filled out from reference TRBV19 and TRBJ1-2, the complete variable domain reads DGGITQSPKYLFRKEGQNVTLSCEQNLNHDAMYWYRQDPGQGLRLIYYSQIVNDFQKGDIAEGYSVSREKKESFPLTVTSAQKNPTAFYLCASSIGTGDGYTFGSGTRLTVV.

The CDR3 reads CASRGQEDQPQHF. The CDR3 DNA sequence: TGCGCCAGCCGCGGACAGGAGGATCAGCCCCAGCATTTT. The V and J genes are TRBV10-2 and TRBJ1-5; TRBD1 aligns across 7 bases. From germline, CDR1 is WSHSY and CDR2 SAAADI. The CDR3 is made up of 13 amino acids. Unmatched junction bases numbered 6, after V lost 8 bases and J lost 5 bases.

The chain's CDR3 is CASSPRAGQETQYF. For the CDR3, the DNA is TGTGCCAGCAGTCCCAGGGCCGGGCAAGAGACCCAGTACTTC. This chain links TRBV6-5 with TRBJ2-5; D is perhaps TRBD1 (5 bases). Trimming cost V 5 bases and J 2 bases, with 12 bases left between them. This CDR3 contains 14 residues. CDR1 is MNHEY, CDR2 SVGAGI, per germline.

The rearrangement joins TRBV5-5 to TRBJ2-3; D remains unclear. Germline V CDR1 and CDR2: SGHKS, YYEKEE (reference sequence). The CDR3 is 13 residues long. Trimming took off 4 bases at V and 7 bases at J, with 13 bases between the two ends. CDR3 region: CASSDFGIHTQYF. The CDR3 DNA is TGTGCCAGCAGCGACTTCGGCATCCATACGCAGTATTTT.

The genes are TRBV24-1 and TRBJ1-4; 7 nucleotides match TRBD1. Germline CDR1 reads KGHDR; CDR2 reads SFDVKD. The V gene end was trimmed by 1 base and the J gene end by 6 bases; junction bases not matched to a gene: 4. CDR3 length equals 15 residues. CDR3 bases: TGTGCCACCAGTGATTTTAAGGGGGCGGATGAAAAACTGTTTTTT. It is translated as CATSDFKGADEKLFF.

The V call is TRBV2, the J call TRBJ2-3; the match to TRBD2 covers 10 bases. Germline V gene sequence: CDR1 SNHLY, CDR2 FYNNEI. Germline trimming cut 2 bases from V and 4 bases from J; bases unmatched to any gene: 9. CDR3 length: 17 residues. The CDR3 DNA reads as TGTGCCAGCAGTGAAAGGGCACTAGCGGGGATACCAGATACGCAGTATTTT. Translated, it gives CASSERALAGIPDTQYF. Full variable domain (missing parts from reference TRBV2 and TRBJ2-3): EPEVTQTPSHQVTQMGQEVILRCVPISNHLYFYWYRQILGQKVEFLVSFYNNEISEKSEIFDDQFSVERPDGSNFTLKIRSTKLEDSAMYFCASSERALAGIPDTQYFGPGTRLTVL.